The T cell receptor beta chain described here comes from a study of siplizumab effects on memory and regulatory T cells. Notes on the study in general: Proof of suppressive function in proliferating Tregs from siplizumab cultures was not established. The mean Treg-derived percentage of mappable alloreactive CD4+ clones was about 71% with siplizumab compared with approximately 25% in controls. The diversity of naive T cells seemed greater than that of memory cells, and their alloresponse contribution seemed major. Siplizumab produced a significant reduction in alloreactive sequences that were traceable to unstimulated CD4+ memory cells.

Measured with immunoSEQ multiplex PCR; TCRdb has only the in-frame clones, and not every one. Altogether more than 95,000 clones are present, about 93% being singletons, with the ten largest covering about 0.62%. Trimming cost V 0 bases and J 3 bases; bases outside gene matches: 4. Germline CDR1 SGHDN, CDR2 FVKESK. The CDR3 extends over 16 amino acids. In the case of this clone: What it binds is not known.

J is TRBJ2-7 and V is TRBV14; TRBD2 agrees at 11 bases. The TCR originated in a human donor in good health. Sequencing was performed on Tregs sorted from blood. Here the CDR3 reads CASSQDVLAGGYEQYF. CDR3 nucleotides: TGTGCCAGCAGCCAAGATGTCCTAGCGGGAGGCTACGAGCAGTACTTC.